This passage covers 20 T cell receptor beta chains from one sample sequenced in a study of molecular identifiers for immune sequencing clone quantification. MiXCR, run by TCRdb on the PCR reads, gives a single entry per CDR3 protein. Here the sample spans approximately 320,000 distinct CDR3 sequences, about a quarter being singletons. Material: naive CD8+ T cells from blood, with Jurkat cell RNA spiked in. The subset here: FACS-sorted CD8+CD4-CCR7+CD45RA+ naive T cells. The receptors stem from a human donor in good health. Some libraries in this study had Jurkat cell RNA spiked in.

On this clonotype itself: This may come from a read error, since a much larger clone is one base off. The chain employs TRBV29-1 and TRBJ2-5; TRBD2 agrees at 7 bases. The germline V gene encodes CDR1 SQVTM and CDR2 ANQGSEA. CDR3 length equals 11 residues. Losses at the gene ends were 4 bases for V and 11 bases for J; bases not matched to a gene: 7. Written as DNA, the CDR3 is TGCAGCGTTGTTGGGGAGGGATGGCAGTACTTC. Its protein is CSVVGEGWQYF. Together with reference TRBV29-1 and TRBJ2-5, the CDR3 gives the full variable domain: SAVISQKPSRDICQRGTSLTIQCQVDSQVTMMFWYRQQPGQSLTLIATANQGSEATYESGFVIDKFPISRPNLTFSTLTVSNMSPEDSSIYLCSVVGEGWQYFGPGTRLLVL.

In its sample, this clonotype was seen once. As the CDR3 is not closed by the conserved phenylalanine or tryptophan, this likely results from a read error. The CDR3 DNA reads TGCAGCGTTGAATTGAGTTTCGAAGAGACCCAGTACTAC. This codes for CSVELSFEETQYY. The chain has TRBV29-1 and TRBJ2-5, with no clear D. Trimming pared 2 bases from V and 3 bases from J, leaving 10 bases between. This CDR3 has 13 residues. In germline, CDR1 is SQVTM, CDR2 ANQGSEA.

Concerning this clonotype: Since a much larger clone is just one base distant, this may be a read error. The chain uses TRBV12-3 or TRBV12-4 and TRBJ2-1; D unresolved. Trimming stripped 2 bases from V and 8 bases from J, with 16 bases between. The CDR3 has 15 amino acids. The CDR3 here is CASSLWGELDDEQFF. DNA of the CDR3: TGTGCCAGCAGTTTATGGGGTGAGCTAGACGATGAGCAGTTCTTC.

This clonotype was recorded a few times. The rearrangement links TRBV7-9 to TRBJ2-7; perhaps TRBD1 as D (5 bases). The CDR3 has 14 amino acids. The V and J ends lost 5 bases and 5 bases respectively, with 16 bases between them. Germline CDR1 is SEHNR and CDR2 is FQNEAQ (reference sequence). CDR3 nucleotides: TGTGCCAGCAGCAGAAGTACAGGTTCGGACGAGCAGTACTTC. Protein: CASSRSTGSDEQYF.

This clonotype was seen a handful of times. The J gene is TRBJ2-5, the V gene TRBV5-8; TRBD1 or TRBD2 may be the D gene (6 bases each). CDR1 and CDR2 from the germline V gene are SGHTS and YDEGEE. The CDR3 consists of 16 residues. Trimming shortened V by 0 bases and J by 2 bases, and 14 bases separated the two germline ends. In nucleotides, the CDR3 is TGTGCCAGCAGCTTGGAAGAGGGGGGTTTACAAGAGACCCAGTACTTC. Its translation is CASSLEEGGLQETQYF.

The CDR3, as DNA: TGCAGCGTGCCAGGGGGCGAATACGAGCAGTACTTC. It is translated as CSVPGGEYEQYF. This chain uses TRBV29-1 with TRBJ2-7, with 8 bases matching TRBD1. Trimming took 6 bases from V and 4 from J; bases not matched to a gene: 5. CDR1 and CDR2 from the germline V gene are SQVTM and ANQGSEA. CDR3 length: 12 amino acids.

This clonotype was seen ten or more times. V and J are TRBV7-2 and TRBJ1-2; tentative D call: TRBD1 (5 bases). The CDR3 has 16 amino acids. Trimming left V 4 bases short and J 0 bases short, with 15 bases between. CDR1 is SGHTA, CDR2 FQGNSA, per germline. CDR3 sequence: CASSSIPEQANYGYTF. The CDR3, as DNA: TGTGCCAGCAGCTCCATTCCAGAACAGGCTAACTATGGCTACACCTTC.

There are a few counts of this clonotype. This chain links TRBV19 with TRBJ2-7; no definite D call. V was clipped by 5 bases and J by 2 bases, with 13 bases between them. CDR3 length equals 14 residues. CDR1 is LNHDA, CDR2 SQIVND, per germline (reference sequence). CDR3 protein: CASSPRVGPYEQYF. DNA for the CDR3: TGTGCCAGTAGTCCCAGAGTAGGGCCCTACGAGCAGTACTTC.

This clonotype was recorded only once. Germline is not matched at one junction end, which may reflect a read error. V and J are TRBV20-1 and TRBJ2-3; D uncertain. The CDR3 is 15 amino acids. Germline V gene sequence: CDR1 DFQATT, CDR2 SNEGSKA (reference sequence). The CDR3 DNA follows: TGCAGAGCTAGAGACATGGTTAAGAGCACAGATACGCAGTATTTT. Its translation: CRARDMVKSTDTQYF.

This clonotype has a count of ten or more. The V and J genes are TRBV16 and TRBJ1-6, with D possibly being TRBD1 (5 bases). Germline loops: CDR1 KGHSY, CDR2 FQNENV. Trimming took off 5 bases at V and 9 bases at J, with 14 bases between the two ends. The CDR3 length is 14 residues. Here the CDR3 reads CASSSTGGSSPLHF. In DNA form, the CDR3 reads TGTGCCAGCAGCTCCACGGGGGGTAGTTCACCCCTCCACTTT.

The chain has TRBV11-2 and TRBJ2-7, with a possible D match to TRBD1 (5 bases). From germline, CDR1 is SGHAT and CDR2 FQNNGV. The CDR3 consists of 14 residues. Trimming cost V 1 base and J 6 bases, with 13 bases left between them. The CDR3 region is CASSLGVRESEQYF. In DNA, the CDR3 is TGTGCCAGCAGCTTAGGGGTCAGGGAATCCGAGCAGTACTTC.

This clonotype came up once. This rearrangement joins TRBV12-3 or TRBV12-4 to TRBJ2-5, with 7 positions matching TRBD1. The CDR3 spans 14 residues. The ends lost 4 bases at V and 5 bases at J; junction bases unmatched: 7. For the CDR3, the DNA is TGTGCCAGCAGTTCCGAACAGGGGTCGGAGACCCAGTACTTC. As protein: CASSSEQGSETQYF.

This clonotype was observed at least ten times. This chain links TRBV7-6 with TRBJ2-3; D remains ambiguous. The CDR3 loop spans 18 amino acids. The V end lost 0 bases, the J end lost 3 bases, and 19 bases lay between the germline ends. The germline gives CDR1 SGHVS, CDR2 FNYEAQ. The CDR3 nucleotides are TGTGCCAGCAGCTTAGCGCATTCGTACGGCCCTTCAACAGATACGCAGTATTTT. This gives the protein CASSLAHSYGPSTDTQYF.

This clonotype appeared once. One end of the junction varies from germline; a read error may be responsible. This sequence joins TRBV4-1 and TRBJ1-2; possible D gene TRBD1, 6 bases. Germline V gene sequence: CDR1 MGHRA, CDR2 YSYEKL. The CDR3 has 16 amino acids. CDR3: CDSSQQKDSALYGYTF. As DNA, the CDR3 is TGCGACAGCAGCCAACAAAAGGACAGTGCCCTCTATGGCTACACCTTC.

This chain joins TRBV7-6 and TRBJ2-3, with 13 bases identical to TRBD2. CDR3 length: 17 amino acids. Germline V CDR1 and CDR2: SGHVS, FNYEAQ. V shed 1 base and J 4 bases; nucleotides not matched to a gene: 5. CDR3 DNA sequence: TGTGCCAGCAGCTTAGATACTAGCGGGAGGGCCGCAGATACGCAGTATTTT. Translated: CASSLDTSGRAADTQYF.

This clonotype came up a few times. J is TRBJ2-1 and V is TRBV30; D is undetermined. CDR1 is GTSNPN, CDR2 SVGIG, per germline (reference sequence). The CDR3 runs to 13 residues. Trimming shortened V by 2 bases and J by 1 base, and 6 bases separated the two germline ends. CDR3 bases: TGTGCCTGGAGTTCTACATCCTACAATGAGCAGTTCTTC. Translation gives CAWSSTSYNEQFF.

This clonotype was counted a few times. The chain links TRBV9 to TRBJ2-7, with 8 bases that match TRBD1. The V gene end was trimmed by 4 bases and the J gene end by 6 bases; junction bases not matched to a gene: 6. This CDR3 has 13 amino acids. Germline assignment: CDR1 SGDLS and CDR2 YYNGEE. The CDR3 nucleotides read TGTGCCAGCAGCTTACGGACAGGGACCGAGCAGTACTTC. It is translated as CASSLRTGTEQYF.

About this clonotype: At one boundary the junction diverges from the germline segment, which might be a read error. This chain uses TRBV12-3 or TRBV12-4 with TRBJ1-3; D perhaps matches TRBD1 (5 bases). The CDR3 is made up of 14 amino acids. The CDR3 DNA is TGTGCCAGCTTTGTTCAGGGTCGAGAAAACACCATATGTTTT. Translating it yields CASFVQGRENTICF.

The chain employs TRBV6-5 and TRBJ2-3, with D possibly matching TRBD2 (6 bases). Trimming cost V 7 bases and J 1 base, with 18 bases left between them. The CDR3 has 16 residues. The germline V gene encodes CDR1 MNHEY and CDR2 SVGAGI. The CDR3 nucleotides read TGTGCCAGCACTAGGGGATGGGGGGAGGGCACAGATACGCAGTATTTT. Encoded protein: CASTRGWGEGTDTQYF.

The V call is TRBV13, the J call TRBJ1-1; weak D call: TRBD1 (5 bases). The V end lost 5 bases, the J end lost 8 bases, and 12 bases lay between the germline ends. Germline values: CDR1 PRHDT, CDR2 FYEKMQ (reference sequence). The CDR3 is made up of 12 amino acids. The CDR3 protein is CASSLSGLEAFF. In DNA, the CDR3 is TGTGCCAGCAGCCTATCGGGGCTCGAAGCTTTCTTT.